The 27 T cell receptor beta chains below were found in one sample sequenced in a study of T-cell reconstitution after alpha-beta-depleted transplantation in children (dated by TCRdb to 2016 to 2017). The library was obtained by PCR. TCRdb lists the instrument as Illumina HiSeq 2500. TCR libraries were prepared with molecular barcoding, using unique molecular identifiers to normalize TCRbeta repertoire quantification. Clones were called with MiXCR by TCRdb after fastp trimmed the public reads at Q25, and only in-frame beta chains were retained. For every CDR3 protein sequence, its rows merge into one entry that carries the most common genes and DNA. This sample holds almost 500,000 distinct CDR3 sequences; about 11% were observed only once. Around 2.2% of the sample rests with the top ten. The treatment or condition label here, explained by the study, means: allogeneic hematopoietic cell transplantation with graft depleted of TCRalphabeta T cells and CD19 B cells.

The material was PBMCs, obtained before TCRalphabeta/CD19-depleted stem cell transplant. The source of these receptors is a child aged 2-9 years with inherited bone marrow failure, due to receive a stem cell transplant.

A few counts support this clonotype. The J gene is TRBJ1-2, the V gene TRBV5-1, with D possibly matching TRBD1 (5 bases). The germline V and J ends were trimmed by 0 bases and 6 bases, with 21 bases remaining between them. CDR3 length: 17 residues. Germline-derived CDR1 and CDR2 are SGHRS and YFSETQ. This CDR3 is CASSLDSWGGKSHGYTF. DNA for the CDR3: TGCGCCAGCAGCTTGGATTCTTGGGGGGGGAAATCTCATGGCTACACCTTC.

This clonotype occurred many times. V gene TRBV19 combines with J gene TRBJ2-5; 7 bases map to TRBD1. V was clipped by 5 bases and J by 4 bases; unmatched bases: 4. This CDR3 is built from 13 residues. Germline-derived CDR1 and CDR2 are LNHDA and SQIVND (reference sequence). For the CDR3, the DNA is TGTGCCAGTAGTCAAGGGACAGCAGAGACCCAGTACTTC. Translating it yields CASSQGTAETQYF. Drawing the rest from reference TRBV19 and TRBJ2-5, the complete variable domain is DGGITQSPKYLFRKEGQNVTLSCEQNLNHDAMYWYRQDPGQGLRLIYYSQIVNDFQKGDIAEGYSVSREKKESFPLTVTSAQKNPTAFYLCASSQGTAETQYFGPGTRLLVL.

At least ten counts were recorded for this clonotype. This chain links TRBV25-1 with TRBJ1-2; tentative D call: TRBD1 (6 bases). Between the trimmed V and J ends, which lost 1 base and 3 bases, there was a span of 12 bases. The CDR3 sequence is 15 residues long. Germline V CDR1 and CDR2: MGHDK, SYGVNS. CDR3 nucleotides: TGTGCCAGCAGTGAATCCAGGACAGACCACTATGGCTACACCTTC. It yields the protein CASSESRTDHYGYTF.

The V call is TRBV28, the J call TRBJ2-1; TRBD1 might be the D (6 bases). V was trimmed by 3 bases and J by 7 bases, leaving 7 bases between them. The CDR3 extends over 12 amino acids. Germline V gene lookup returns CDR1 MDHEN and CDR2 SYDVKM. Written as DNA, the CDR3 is TGTGCCAGCAGTTTTAGGGGGAATGAGCAGTTCTTC. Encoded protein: CASSFRGNEQFF.

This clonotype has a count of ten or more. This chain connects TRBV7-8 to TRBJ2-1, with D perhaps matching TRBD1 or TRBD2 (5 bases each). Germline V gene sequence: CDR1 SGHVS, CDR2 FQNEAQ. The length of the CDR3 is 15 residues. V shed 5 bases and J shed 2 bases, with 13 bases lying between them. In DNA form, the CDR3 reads TGTGCCAGCAGCCGTGAGGGGAGCCCCTACAATGAGCAGTTCTTC. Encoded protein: CASSREGSPYNEQFF.

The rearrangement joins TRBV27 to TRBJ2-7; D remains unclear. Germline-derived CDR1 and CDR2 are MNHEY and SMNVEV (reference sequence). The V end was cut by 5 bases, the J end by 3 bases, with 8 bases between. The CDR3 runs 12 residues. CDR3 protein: CASSGVGYEQYF. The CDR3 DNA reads TGTGCCAGCAGTGGGGTTGGCTACGAGCAGTACTTC.

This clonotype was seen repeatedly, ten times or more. CDR3 in DNA: TGCGCCAGCAGCCGCAGACTAGCGGGAGTCAAGGAGACCCAGTACTTC. It yields the protein CASSRRLAGVKETQYF. V usage is TRBV4-1 and J usage is TRBJ2-5; 12 nucleotides line up with TRBD2. The germline CDR1 and CDR2 sequences are MGHRA and YSYEKL. This CDR3 has 16 amino acids. With 4 bases clipped from V and 5 bases from J, the junction kept 8 bases outside the gene matches.

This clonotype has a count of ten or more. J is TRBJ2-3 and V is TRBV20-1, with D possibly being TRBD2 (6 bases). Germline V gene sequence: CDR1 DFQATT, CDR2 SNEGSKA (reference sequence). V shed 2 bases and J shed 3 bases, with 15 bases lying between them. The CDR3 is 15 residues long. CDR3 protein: CSARIGRDWTDTQYF. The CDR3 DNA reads TGCAGTGCTAGAATCGGCAGGGACTGGACAGATACGCAGTATTTT.

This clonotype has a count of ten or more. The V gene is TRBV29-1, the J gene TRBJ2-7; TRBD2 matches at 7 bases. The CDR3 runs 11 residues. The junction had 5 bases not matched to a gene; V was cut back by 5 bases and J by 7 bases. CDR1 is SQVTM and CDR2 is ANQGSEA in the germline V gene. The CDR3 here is CSVWREREQYF. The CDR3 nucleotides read TGCAGCGTTTGGCGGGAGCGGGAGCAGTACTTC.

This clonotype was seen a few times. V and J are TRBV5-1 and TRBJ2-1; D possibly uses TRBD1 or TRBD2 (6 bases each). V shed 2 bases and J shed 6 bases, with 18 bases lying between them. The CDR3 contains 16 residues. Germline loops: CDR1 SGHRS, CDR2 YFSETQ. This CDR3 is CASSFIGGPLANEQFF. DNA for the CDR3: TGCGCCAGCAGCTTTATTGGGGGGCCTCTAGCCAATGAGCAGTTCTTC.

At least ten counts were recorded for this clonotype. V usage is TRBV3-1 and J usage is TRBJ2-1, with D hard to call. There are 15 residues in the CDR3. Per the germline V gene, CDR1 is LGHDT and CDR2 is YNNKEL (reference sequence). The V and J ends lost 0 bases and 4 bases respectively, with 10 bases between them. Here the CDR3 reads CASSQESGSYNEQFF. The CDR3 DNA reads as TGTGCCAGCAGCCAAGAGTCCGGAAGTTACAATGAGCAGTTCTTC.

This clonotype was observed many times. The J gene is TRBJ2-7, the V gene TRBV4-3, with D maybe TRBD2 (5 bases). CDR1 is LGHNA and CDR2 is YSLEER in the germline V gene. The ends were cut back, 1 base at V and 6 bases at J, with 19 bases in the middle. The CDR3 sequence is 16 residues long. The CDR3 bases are TGCGCCAGCAGCCAAGTCTTCGAGGAGGAGATTGTCGAGCAGTACTTC. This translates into CASSQVFEEEIVEQYF.

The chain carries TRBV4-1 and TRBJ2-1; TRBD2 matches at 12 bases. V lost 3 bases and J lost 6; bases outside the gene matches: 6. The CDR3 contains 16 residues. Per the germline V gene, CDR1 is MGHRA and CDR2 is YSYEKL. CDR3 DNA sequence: TGCGCCAGCAGCCAGCGTACTAGCGGGAGGTCCAATGAGCAGTTCTTC. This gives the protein CASSQRTSGRSNEQFF.

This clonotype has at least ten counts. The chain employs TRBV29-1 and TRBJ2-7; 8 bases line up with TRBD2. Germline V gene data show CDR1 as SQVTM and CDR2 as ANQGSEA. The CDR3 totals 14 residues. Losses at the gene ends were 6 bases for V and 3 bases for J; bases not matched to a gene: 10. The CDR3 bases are TGCAGCGTATGGCTCGCTAGCGGGTACTACGAGCAGTACTTC. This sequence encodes CSVWLASGYYEQYF.

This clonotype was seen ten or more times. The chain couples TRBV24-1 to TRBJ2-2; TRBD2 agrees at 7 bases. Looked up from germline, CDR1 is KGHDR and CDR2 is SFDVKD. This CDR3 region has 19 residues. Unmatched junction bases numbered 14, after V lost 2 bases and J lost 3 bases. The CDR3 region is CATSDSLLGMAGDTGELFF. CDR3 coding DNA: TGTGCCACCAGTGATTCCCTCCTTGGTATGGCGGGAGACACCGGGGAGCTGTTTTTT.

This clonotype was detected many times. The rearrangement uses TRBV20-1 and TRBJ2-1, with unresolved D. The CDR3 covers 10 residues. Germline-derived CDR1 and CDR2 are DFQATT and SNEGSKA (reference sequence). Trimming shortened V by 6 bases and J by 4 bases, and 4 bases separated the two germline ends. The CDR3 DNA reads TGCAGTGCACAGTACAATGAGCAGTTCTTC. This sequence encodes CSAQYNEQFF.

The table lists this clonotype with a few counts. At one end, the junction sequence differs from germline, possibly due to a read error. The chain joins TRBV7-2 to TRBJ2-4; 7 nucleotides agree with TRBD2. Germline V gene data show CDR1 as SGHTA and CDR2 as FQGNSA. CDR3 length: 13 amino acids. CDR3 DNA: TGTGCCAGCAGCTTAGTAACTGCGGGAGCCCCCTTCTTC. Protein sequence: CASSLVTAGAPFF.

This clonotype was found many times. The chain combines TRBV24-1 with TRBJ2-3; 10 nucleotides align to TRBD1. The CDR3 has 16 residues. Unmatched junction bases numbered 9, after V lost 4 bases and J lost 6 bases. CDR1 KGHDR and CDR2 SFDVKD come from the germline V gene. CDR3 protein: CATSDPDRGDRDTQYF. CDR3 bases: TGTGCCACCAGTGACCCGGACAGGGGGGATAGGGATACGCAGTATTTT.

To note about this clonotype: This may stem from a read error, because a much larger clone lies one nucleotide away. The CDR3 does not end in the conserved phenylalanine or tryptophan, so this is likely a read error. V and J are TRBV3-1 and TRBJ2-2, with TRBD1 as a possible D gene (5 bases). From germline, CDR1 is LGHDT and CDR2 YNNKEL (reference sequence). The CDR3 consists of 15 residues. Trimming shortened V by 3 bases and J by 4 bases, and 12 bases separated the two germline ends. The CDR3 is CASSQGQGSTGELFL. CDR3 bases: TGTGCCAGCAGCCAGGGCCAGGGTAGCACCGGGGAGCTGTTTCTT.

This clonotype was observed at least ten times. DNA of the CDR3: TGTGCCAGCAGCTTAACTAGCGGGAGGCCGAGCTCCTACAATGAGCAGTTCTTC. Encoded protein: CASSLTSGRPSSYNEQFF. V is TRBV7-2 and J is TRBJ2-1, with TRBD2 matching over 12 bases. This CDR3 contains 18 residues. Germline V gives CDR1 SGHTA, CDR2 FQGNSA. The junction had 5 bases not matched to a gene; V was cut back by 2 bases and J by 0 bases.

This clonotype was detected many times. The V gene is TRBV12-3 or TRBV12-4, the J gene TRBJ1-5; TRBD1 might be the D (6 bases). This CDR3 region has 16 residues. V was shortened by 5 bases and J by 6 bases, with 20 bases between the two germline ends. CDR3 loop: CASSALGGARSQPQHF. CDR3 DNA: TGTGCCAGCAGTGCCCTTGGGGGGGCTCGAAGTCAGCCCCAGCATTTT.

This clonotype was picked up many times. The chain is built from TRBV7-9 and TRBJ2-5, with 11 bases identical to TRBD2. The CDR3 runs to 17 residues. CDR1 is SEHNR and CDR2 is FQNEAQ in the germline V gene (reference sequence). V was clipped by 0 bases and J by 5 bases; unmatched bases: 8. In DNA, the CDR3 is TGTGCCAGCAGCTTAGCCCGGACTAGCGGGTCTGGGGAGACCCAGTACTTC. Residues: CASSLARTSGSGETQYF.

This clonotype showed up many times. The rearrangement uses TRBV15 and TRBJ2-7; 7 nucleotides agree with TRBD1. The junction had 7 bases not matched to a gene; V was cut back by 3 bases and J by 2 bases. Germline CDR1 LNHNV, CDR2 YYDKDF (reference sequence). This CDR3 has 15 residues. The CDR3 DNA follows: TGTGCCACCAGCAGTGCCTTAGACAGGGCCTACGAGCAGTACTTC. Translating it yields CATSSALDRAYEQYF.

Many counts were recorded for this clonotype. As DNA, the CDR3 is TGTGCCAGCAGCCGACTAGCGGGAACCTACAATGAGCAGTTCTTC. This gives the protein CASSRLAGTYNEQFF. This chain joins TRBV6-2 or TRBV6-3 and TRBJ2-1, with 11 bases identical to TRBD2. The CDR3 consists of 15 residues. Trimming cost V 6 bases and J 2 bases; bases outside gene matches: 3. The germline V gene encodes CDR1 MNHEY and CDR2 SVGEGT.

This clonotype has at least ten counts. Written as DNA, the CDR3 is TGTGCCAGCAGTTCCGACGAGTTAGGGAGAGACACAGATACGCAGTATTTT. It specifies CASSSDELGRDTDTQYF. This chain connects TRBV28 to TRBJ2-3, with D maybe TRBD2 (5 bases). Germline V gene lookup returns CDR1 MDHEN and CDR2 SYDVKM. V lost 4 bases to trimming and J lost 2 bases, with 19 bases between them. This CDR3 contains 17 residues.

CDR3 sequence reads: CASSWSLRQLYNEQFF. The CDR3 DNA reads as TGTGCCAGCAGCTGGAGTTTGAGACAGCTTTACAATGAGCAGTTCTTC. The V call is TRBV13, the J call TRBJ2-1; TRBD1 is a possible D gene (5 bases). V lost 4 bases and J lost 4, with 17 bases in between. The CDR3 consists of 16 residues. The germline gives CDR1 PRHDT, CDR2 FYEKMQ (reference sequence).

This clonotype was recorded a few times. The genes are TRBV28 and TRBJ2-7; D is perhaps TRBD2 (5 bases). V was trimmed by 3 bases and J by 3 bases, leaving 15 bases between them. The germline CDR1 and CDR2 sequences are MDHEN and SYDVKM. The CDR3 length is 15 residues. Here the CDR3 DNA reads TGTGCCAGCAGTTTCCCTGCGGGCGGCTTCTACGAGCAGTACTTC. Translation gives CASSFPAGGFYEQYF.